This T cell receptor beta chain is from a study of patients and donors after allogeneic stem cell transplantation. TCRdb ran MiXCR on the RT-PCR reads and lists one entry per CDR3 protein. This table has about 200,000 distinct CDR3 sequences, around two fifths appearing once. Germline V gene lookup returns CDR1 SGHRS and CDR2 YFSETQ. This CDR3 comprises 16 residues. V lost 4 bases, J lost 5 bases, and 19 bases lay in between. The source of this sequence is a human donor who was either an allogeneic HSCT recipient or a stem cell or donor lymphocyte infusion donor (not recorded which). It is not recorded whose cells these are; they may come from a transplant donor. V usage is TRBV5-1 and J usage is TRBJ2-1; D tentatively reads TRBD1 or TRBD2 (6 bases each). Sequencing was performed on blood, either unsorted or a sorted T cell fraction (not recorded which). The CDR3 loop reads CASSLLEGGLNNEQFF. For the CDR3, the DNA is TGCGCCAGCAGCCTGTTGGAGGGGGGCCTAAACAATGAGCAGTTCTTC.